These 25 T cell receptor beta chains came from one sample sequenced in a study of beta chain features in type 1 diabetes. What was sequenced were expressed TCRB transcripts, since all of the isolated RNA had been reverse transcribed. Some clones are missing from TCRdb's copy, which holds only in-frame ones; the method was immunoSEQ multiplex PCR. The sample has under 950,000 clones; roughly 17% are singletons. The sample was naive CD4+ T cells from blood. All receptors come from a woman aged 18 to 35 in good health.

This clone was seen a few times. This chain connects TRBV28 to TRBJ2-3; the D gene is possibly TRBD1 (5 bases). Germline CDR1 is MDHEN and CDR2 is SYDVKM. CDR3 length: 17 residues. V lost 1 base, J lost 4 bases, and 18 bases lay in between. The CDR3 here is CASSLFNSRALADTQYF. The DNA of the CDR3 is TGTGCCAGCAGTTTATTCAATAGCAGGGCCTTAGCAGATACGCAGTATTTT.

This clone was seen only a few times. The chain has TRBV5-1 and TRBJ2-1; 12 bases agree with TRBD1. Germline V gene sequence: CDR1 SGHRS, CDR2 YFSETQ. This CDR3 has 16 residues. Unmatched junction bases numbered 13, after V lost 6 bases and J lost 9 bases. Here the CDR3 reads CASMTATGTGGFEQFF. As DNA, the CDR3 is TGCGCCAGCATGACTGCAACCGGGACAGGGGGCTTTGAGCAGTTCTTC. Supplemented by reference TRBV5-1 and TRBJ2-1, the full variable domain reads KAGVTQTPRYLIKTRGQQVTLSCSPISGHRSVSWYQQTPGQGLQFLFEYFSETQRNKGNFPGRFSGRQFSNSRSEMNVSTLELGDSALYLCASMTATGTGGFEQFFGPGTRLTVL.

The chain joins TRBV7-9 to TRBJ2-1; TRBD2 matches 9 bases. This CDR3 region has 19 residues. The V gene end was trimmed by 0 bases and the J gene end by 6 bases; junction bases not matched to a gene: 15. CDR1 and CDR2 from the germline V gene are SEHNR and FQNEAQ (reference sequence). The CDR3 sequence: CASSLARGTLAGELNEQFF. In DNA, the CDR3 is TGTGCCAGCAGCTTAGCCCGCGGAACTTTAGCGGGAGAACTCAATGAGCAGTTCTTC. The full variable domain, its missing parts supplied by reference TRBV7-9 and TRBJ2-1, is DTGVSQNPRHKITKRGQNVTFRCDPISEHNRLYWYRQTLGQGPEFLTYFQNEAQLEKSRLLSDRFSAERPKGSFSTLEIQRTEQGDSAMYLCASSLARGTLAGELNEQFFGPGTRLTVL.

The rearrangement links TRBV6-6 to TRBJ2-1, with D perhaps given as TRBD1 or TRBD2 (5 bases each). Trimming left V 11 bases short and J 12 bases short, with 14 bases between. Germline CDR1 reads MNHNY; CDR2 reads SVGAGI (reference sequence). The CDR3 consists of 10 residues. CDR3 amino acids: CAGGEGSQFF. For the CDR3, the DNA is TGTGCCGGAGGTGAGGGGTCGCAGTTCTTC.

J is TRBJ2-2 and V is TRBV11-2; D could derive from TRBD1 or TRBD2 (5 bases each). Germline V lookup: CDR1 SGHAT, CDR2 FQNNGV. The CDR3 covers 16 residues. V dropped 2 bases and J dropped 1 base, with 11 bases sitting between them. In DNA form, the CDR3 reads TGTGCCAGCAGCTTAATATCAGGGAGGAACACCGGGGAGCTGTTTTTT. It codes for CASSLISGRNTGELFF.

The chain joins TRBV10-3 to TRBJ1-3, with a tentative D call TRBD1 (5 bases). The CDR3 is made up of 16 amino acids. V was clipped by 2 bases and J by 4 bases, with 15 bases between them. Germline V gene sequence: CDR1 ENHRY, CDR2 SYGVKD. In DNA, the CDR3 is TGTGCCATCAGTGAGAGGGACCGGGGATCGGGAAACACCATATATTTT. It yields the protein CAISERDRGSGNTIYF.

This clone was found a few times. This rearrangement joins TRBV28 to TRBJ2-1; no reliable D call. Germline values: CDR1 MDHEN, CDR2 SYDVKM. Between the trimmed V and J ends, which lost 8 bases and 12 bases, there was a span of 11 bases. This CDR3 has 10 amino acids. CDR3 bases: TGTGCCAGCGGTATAGTTGGGCAGTTCTTC. Translation gives CASGIVGQFF. The complete variable domain, with remaining parts taken from reference TRBV28 and TRBJ2-1, reads DVKVTQSSRYLVKRTGEKVFLECVQDMDHENMFWYRQDPGLGLRLIYFSYDVKMKEKGDIPEGYSVSREKKERFSLILESASTNQTSMYLCASGIVGQFFGPGTRLTVL.

In its sample, this clone was seen a few times. The rearrangement uses TRBV4-3 and TRBJ2-2; 10 nucleotides align to TRBD2. This CDR3 is built from 15 residues. The V and J ends lost 2 bases and 4 bases, in that order; junction bases with no gene match: 1. CDR1 LGHNA and CDR2 YSLEER come from the germline V gene. The CDR3 nucleotides read TGCGCCAGCAGCCAAAGACTAGCGGGCACCGGGGAGCTGTTTTTT. This encodes CASSQRLAGTGELFF.

V is TRBV9 and J is TRBJ2-2; TRBD2 agrees at 7 bases. This CDR3 spans 15 amino acids. J was trimmed by 6 bases and V by 4 bases; bases with no gene match: 9. Germline CDR1 and CDR2: SGDLS and YYNGEE. Here the CDR3 DNA reads TGTGCCAGCAGCCCTGGGGGAGGGCCTTCCGGGGAGCTGTTTTTT. As protein: CASSPGGGPSGELFF.

The chain carries TRBV18 and TRBJ2-7; 11 bases match TRBD2. Germline V gene sequence: CDR1 KGHSH, CDR2 LQKENI. The CDR3 has 15 residues. The V and J ends lost 2 bases and 2 bases, in that order; junction bases with no gene match: 2. The CDR3 nucleotides are TGTGCCAGCTCACCAAGACTAGCGGGGCCCTACGAGCAGTACTTC. Amino acid sequence: CASSPRLAGPYEQYF.

A remark on this clone: A read error may account for a junction end that differs from germline. The V gene is TRBV10-3, the J gene TRBJ1-1, with D possibly matching TRBD1 (5 bases). There are 15 residues in the CDR3. Germline-derived CDR1 and CDR2 are ENHRY and SYGVKD. The CDR3 coding sequence is TGTGCCAGCAGTTACAACACAGGACTGAACACTGAAGCTTTCTTT. Translating it yields CASSYNTGLNTEAFF.

The chain is built from TRBV6-5 and TRBJ2-7; 8 nucleotides line up with TRBD1. The trim removed 5 bases at V and 9 bases at J, leaving 6 bases unmatched. In germline, CDR1 is MNHEY, CDR2 SVGAGI. This CDR3 contains 12 residues. CDR3 protein: CASSRTGGRQYF. The CDR3 DNA follows: TGTGCCAGCAGTCGCACAGGGGGGAGGCAGTACTTC.

The chain links TRBV10-3 to TRBJ2-1; 15 bases fit TRBD2. Per germline, CDR1 ENHRY and CDR2 SYGVKD. This CDR3 region has 18 residues. V lost 8 bases to trimming and J lost 5 bases; unmatched junction nucleotides: 13. As DNA, the CDR3 is TGTGCCATCTTCCCTCGGGTTGGGACTAGCGGGAGGAACAATGAGCAGTTCTTC. Protein: CAIFPRVGTSGRNNEQFF.

The rearrangement joins TRBV9 to TRBJ2-1; no firm D call. The germline gives CDR1 SGDLS, CDR2 YYNGEE. The CDR3 length is 14 residues. Trimming took 0 bases from V and 5 from J, leaving 9 bases between them. The CDR3 coding sequence is TGTGCCAGCAGCGTAGTAGGCTACGACAATGAGCAGTTCTTC. Protein sequence: CASSVVGYDNEQFF.

This clone was counted only a few times. V gene TRBV9 combines with J gene TRBJ2-7; D possibly corresponds to TRBD2 (5 bases). The CDR3 covers 17 residues. Germline V CDR1 and CDR2: SGDLS, YYNGEE. V was shortened by 4 bases and J by 6 bases, with 26 bases between the two germline ends. CDR3 nucleotide sequence: TGTGCCAGCAGCCCTAGTCCCACTAGACCTCAGGAATCCGAGCAGTACTTC. Protein sequence: CASSPSPTRPQESEQYF. The entire variable domain, with the rest obtained from reference TRBV9 and TRBJ2-7, is as follows: DSGVTQTPKHLITATGQRVTLRCSPRSGDLSVYWYQQSLDQGLQFLIQYYNGEERAKGNILERFSAQQFPDLHSELNLSSLELGDSALYFCASSPSPTRPQESEQYFGPGTRLTVT.

This clone was seen only once. DNA of the CDR3: TGTGCCAGCAGCTTGGAACACGGACTAGCGGGAACAGATACGCAGTATTTT. It specifies CASSLEHGLAGTDTQYF. The chain couples TRBV5-4 to TRBJ2-3; 12 bases map to TRBD2. Germline CDR1 SGHNT, CDR2 YYREEE (reference sequence). This CDR3 is 17 amino acids long. J gave up 3 bases and V 0 bases, and 5 bases lay outside the gene matches. Based on the CDR3 plus reference TRBV5-4 and TRBJ2-3, the full variable domain is ETGVTQSPTHLIKTRGQQVTLRCSSQSGHNTVSWYQQALGQGPQFIFQYYREEENGRGNFPPRFSGLQFPNYSSELNVNALELDDSALYLCASSLEHGLAGTDTQYFGPGTRLTVL.

This chain links TRBV9 with TRBJ1-5; D remains unclear. The CDR3 contains 13 residues. The V gene's germline CDR1 is SGDLS and CDR2 YYNGEE. The V end was cut by 0 bases, the J end by 7 bases, with 8 bases between. CDR3 sequence: CASSVAPTQPQHF. The DNA for the CDR3 is TGTGCCAGCAGCGTAGCTCCGACCCAGCCCCAGCATTTT.

This clone was observed a handful of times. The chain employs TRBV7-2 and TRBJ2-7, with 7 bases identical to TRBD2. The CDR3 is made up of 14 amino acids. Germline CDR1 and CDR2: SGHTA and FQGNSA. V lost 1 base to trimming and J lost 4 bases; unmatched junction nucleotides: 4. DNA for the CDR3: TGTGCCAGCAGCTTAGTGGGGACTAATTACGAGCAGTACTTC. Its protein is CASSLVGTNYEQYF.

The V and J genes are TRBV7-9 and TRBJ1-2; D may be TRBD1 (6 bases). Trimming shortened V by 5 bases and J by 4 bases, and 17 bases separated the two germline ends. This CDR3 comprises 15 residues. Germline V gene sequence: CDR1 SEHNR, CDR2 FQNEAQ (reference sequence). The CDR3 DNA sequence: TGTGCCAGCAGCGCCCGGACAGTGTCACTCTATGGCTACACCTTC. It translates to CASSARTVSLYGYTF.

This clone turned up a few times. The same CDR3 is also encoded by other DNA sequences in this sample. This chain uses TRBV18 with TRBJ2-5; 8 positions agree with TRBD1. Germline V gene lookup returns CDR1 KGHSH and CDR2 LQKENI. CDR3 size: 14 residues. Trimming removed 6 bases from V and 2 bases from J; junction bases left unmatched: 5. CDR3 bases: TGTGCCAGCTCGCCGGGGACAGGTCAAGAGACCCAGTACTTC. Translated: CASSPGTGQETQYF.

This clone was seen a handful of times. This chain links TRBV29-1 with TRBJ1-4; 8 bases fit TRBD1. After removal of 3 bases from V and 7 bases from J, the junction contained 4 bases not matched to a gene. This CDR3 has 13 residues. Germline CDR1 and CDR2: SQVTM and ANQGSEA. CDR3 residues: CSVDSGGGEKLFF. For the CDR3, the DNA is TGCAGCGTTGATTCAGGGGGCGGTGAAAAACTGTTTTTT. Drawing the rest from reference TRBV29-1 and TRBJ1-4, the complete variable domain is SAVISQKPSRDICQRGTSLTIQCQVDSQVTMMFWYRQQPGQSLTLIATANQGSEATYESGFVIDKFPISRPNLTFSTLTVSNMSPEDSSIYLCSVDSGGGEKLFFGSGTQLSVL.

The CDR3 coding sequence is TGTGCCAGCAGCTTAGCATCTACGGCGAACACTGAAGCTTTCTTT. Amino acid sequence: CASSLASTANTEAFF. V usage is TRBV7-2 and J usage is TRBJ1-1, with D unclear. Germline V gene sequence: CDR1 SGHTA, CDR2 FQGNSA. The CDR3 is 15 amino acids. Trimming took 0 bases from V and 1 from J, leaving 9 bases between them.

The rearrangement uses TRBV7-2 and TRBJ2-7; unclear D gene. Germline-derived CDR1 and CDR2 are SGHTA and FQGNSA. This CDR3 contains 15 residues. V dropped 5 bases and J dropped 5 bases, with 19 bases sitting between them. As DNA, the CDR3 is TGTGCCAGCAGCCTGCGGCCGGCCCCGGGCAACGAGCAGTACTTC. This gives the protein CASSLRPAPGNEQYF.

This clone was seen a handful of times. The chain recombines TRBV7-9 with TRBJ2-7; D tentatively fits TRBD1 or TRBD2 (5 bases each). Germline V gives CDR1 SEHNR, CDR2 FQNEAQ (reference sequence). This CDR3 has 16 residues. V was trimmed by 5 bases and J by 2 bases, leaving 19 bases between them. CDR3 in amino acids: CASSLHRGTHAYEQYF. The CDR3 nucleotides read TGTGCCAGCAGCCTACACAGAGGGACGCACGCCTACGAGCAGTACTTC.

The chain joins TRBV28 to TRBJ2-2; TRBD1 matches 7 bases. V shed 10 bases and J 8 bases; nucleotides not matched to a gene: 10. This CDR3 region has 13 residues. In germline, CDR1 is MDHEN, CDR2 SYDVKM. This CDR3 reads CATRRTGAGELFF. For the CDR3, the DNA is TGTGCCACCCGCCGTACAGGGGCAGGGGAGCTGTTTTTT. Using reference TRBV28 and TRBJ2-2 for the parts outside the CDR3, the full variable domain is DVKVTQSSRYLVKRTGEKVFLECVQDMDHENMFWYRQDPGLGLRLIYFSYDVKMKEKGDIPEGYSVSREKKERFSLILESASTNQTSMYLCATRRTGAGELFFGEGSRLTVL.